This TCR beta chain originates from a study of beta chain features in type 1 diabetes. About the research overall: All samples together contributed around 98,000,000 sorted cells for examination. General study points: High-TCR-expressing cells could be over-represented by cDNA sequencing. Comparison showed that naive, central memory and Treg TCRB repertoires appeared more similar among patients than among healthy donors. A potential influence of HLA type upon TCRB rearrangement remained unresolved herein.

CDR1 is SEHNR, CDR2 FQNEAQ, per germline (reference sequence). There are 14 residues in the CDR3. The ends lost 5 bases at V and 8 bases at J; junction bases unmatched: 7. For this clone: Its antigen is undetermined.

Expressed TCRB transcripts were sequenced after all isolated RNA was converted to cDNA. Repertoires were generated with immunoSEQ multiplex PCR, while TCRdb's copy carries only in-frame clones and drops some. The sample carries approximately 160,000 clones, roughly 9% recorded once. The chain has TRBV7-9 and TRBJ2-4; 9 nucleotides line up with TRBD1. This receptor was identified in a woman aged 18-35 years in good health. The source material was central memory CD4+ T cells from blood. CDR3 protein: CASSTQGARDIQYF. CDR3 nucleotides: TGTGCCAGCAGCACACAGGGGGCGCGGGACATTCAGTACTTC. The full variable domain, completed using reference TRBV7-9 and TRBJ2-4, is DTGVSQNPRHKITKRGQNVTFRCDPISEHNRLYWYRQTLGQGPEFLTYFQNEAQLEKSRLLSDRFSAERPKGSFSTLEIQRTEQGDSAMYLCASSTQGARDIQYFGAGTRLSVL.